A single sample gave rise to the 20 T cell receptor beta chains below, sequenced in a study of blood T cell repertoires in COVID-19. Profiling relied on immunoSEQ multiplex PCR, and the TCRdb table lists in-frame clones only, not all of them. The repertoire includes 300,000 to 400,000 clones, about 91% of them detected once, and under 2% sits in the top ten. The material sequenced was peripheral blood. These receptors came from a woman aged 25 to 39 with COVID-19, enrolled during active disease.

V usage is TRBV2 and J usage is TRBJ1-4; D call uncertain. Looked up from germline, CDR1 is SNHLY and CDR2 is FYNNEI. The CDR3 is 15 residues long. Trimming stripped 0 bases from V and 8 bases from J, with 13 bases between. The DNA of the CDR3 is TGTGCCAGCAGTGAAGCGAGGGCAAGAGGGGAAAAACTGTTTTTT. The encoded protein is CASSEARARGEKLFF.

The chain employs TRBV23-1 and TRBJ1-1, with 9 bases aligning to TRBD1. TRBV23-1 is placed among ORFs of uncertain function. Germline trimming cut 9 bases from V and 1 base from J; bases unmatched to any gene: 9. This CDR3 has 15 amino acids. In DNA, the CDR3 is TGCGCCAGTCGACCCGGACAGGGGAAGAACACTGAAGCTTTCTTT. This gives the protein CASRPGQGKNTEAFF.

This chain joins TRBV30 and TRBJ2-5; 7 nucleotides match TRBD1. Germline V gives CDR1 GTSNPN, CDR2 SVGIG (reference sequence). The junction had 6 bases not matched to a gene; V was cut back by 1 base and J by 1 base. The CDR3 is 15 residues long. The CDR3 sequence is CAWSGKGTAQETQYF. The CDR3 DNA is TGTGCCTGGAGTGGCAAGGGGACAGCCCAAGAGACCCAGTACTTC.

This chain uses TRBV28 with TRBJ1-2, with 7 bases fitting TRBD1. CDR3 length equals 14 residues. V shed 3 bases and J 7 bases; nucleotides not matched to a gene: 8. Germline CDR1 reads MDHEN; CDR2 reads SYDVKM. The CDR3 DNA follows: TGTGCCAGCAGTTTGACATTGACAGGGTTTGGCTACACCTTC. Amino acids: CASSLTLTGFGYTF.

The rearrangement links TRBV10-3 to TRBJ1-1; D possibly corresponds to TRBD1 (6 bases). Germline values: CDR1 ENHRY, CDR2 SYGVKD. V lost 4 bases, J lost 5 bases, and 11 bases lay in between. This CDR3 has 13 residues. The CDR3 spells CAISGSDRTEAFF. In nucleotides, the CDR3 is TGTGCCATCAGTGGTTCAGACAGGACTGAAGCTTTCTTT.

The gene calls are TRBV7-6 and TRBJ2-1; 8 bases map to TRBD2. The length of the CDR3 is 16 residues. The germline V gene has CDR1 SGHVS and CDR2 FNYEAQ. V trimming: 5 bases; J trimming: 4 bases; junction bases outside the gene matches: 10. The CDR3 spells CASSPFGGGPYNEQFF. CDR3 nucleotides: TGTGCCAGCAGCCCATTTGGCGGGGGGCCTTACAATGAGCAGTTCTTC.

The genes are TRBV6-2 or TRBV6-3 and TRBJ2-7, with 8 bases fitting TRBD1. This CDR3 has 15 amino acids. The V segment lost 2 bases and the J segment 3 bases; nucleotides outside the gene matches: 6. Germline V lookup: CDR1 MNHEY, CDR2 SVGEGT. CDR3 sequence: CASSYLLRGLYEQYF. CDR3 DNA sequence: TGTGCCAGCAGTTACCTCCTCAGGGGGCTCTACGAGCAGTACTTC.

This clone was recorded once. The V call is TRBV9, the J call TRBJ2-5; a possible D gene is TRBD2 (7 bases). The CDR3 runs to 14 residues. Germline V gene sequence: CDR1 SGDLS, CDR2 YYNGEE. The V end was cut by 0 bases, the J end by 5 bases, with 11 bases between. The CDR3 spells CASSVGGGPETQYF. The CDR3 nucleotides are TGTGCCAGCAGCGTAGGGGGGGGCCCGGAGACCCAGTACTTC.

Notes on this clone: The sample contains more than one DNA sequence encoding this CDR3. The V gene is TRBV19, the J gene TRBJ1-1, with a weak D call TRBD1 (6 bases). Trimming cost V 9 bases and J 1 base, with 9 bases left between them. This CDR3 comprises 12 residues. Germline V gene data show CDR1 as LNHDA and CDR2 as SQIVND (reference sequence). CDR3 sequence (DNA): TGTGCCAGCTCGACAGGGAACACTGAAGCTTTCTTT. This sequence encodes CASSTGNTEAFF.

J is TRBJ1-6 and V is TRBV6-1, with D unresolved. This CDR3 region has 14 residues. Germline loops: CDR1 MNHNS, CDR2 SASEGT. V gave up 1 base and J gave up 8 bases, with 9 bases separating them. The CDR3 region has the DNA TGTGCCAGCAGTGAAGTGTTGGGAGATTCACCCCTCCACTTT. This codes for CASSEVLGDSPLHF.

The chain has TRBV7-8 and TRBJ1-4, with unresolved D. Germline values: CDR1 SGHVS, CDR2 FQNEAQ. Trimming took 1 base from V and 8 from J, leaving 14 bases between them. The CDR3 contains 15 residues. The CDR3 spells CASSLGRLKSEKLFF. CDR3 nucleotides: TGTGCCAGCAGCTTAGGGCGGCTAAAGTCCGAAAAACTGTTTTTT.

This clone was seen just once. The rearrangement joins TRBV5-6 to TRBJ1-3, with a tentative D call TRBD1 (5 bases). V shed 2 bases and J shed 0 bases, with 9 bases lying between them. Germline CDR1 reads SGHDT; CDR2 reads YYEEEE. The CDR3 extends over 15 amino acids. The CDR3 DNA reads as TGTGCCAGCAGCTTAGGGGCGAGCTCTGGAAACACCATATATTTT. Translating it yields CASSLGASSGNTIYF.

This chain uses TRBV6-6 with TRBJ2-5; 7 bases are shared with TRBD2. CDR3 length equals 14 residues. The J segment lost 2 bases and the V segment lost 8 bases, leaving 8 bases of the junction unmatched. Germline values: CDR1 MNHNY, CDR2 SVGAGI (reference sequence). CDR3 in amino acids: CASRPSGNQETQYF. The CDR3 region has the DNA TGTGCCAGCCGCCCTAGCGGAAATCAAGAGACCCAGTACTTC.

The chain combines TRBV3-1 (or the pseudogene TRBV3-2) with TRBJ2-3, with 8 bases aligning to TRBD2. Germline V gene data show CDR1 as LGHDT and CDR2 as YNNKEL (reference sequence). CDR3 length equals 12 residues. After removal of 2 bases from V and 12 bases from J, the junction contained 4 bases not matched to a gene. This CDR3 is CASSQSGGGQYF. The CDR3 region has the DNA TGTGCCAGCAGCCAATCGGGGGGGGGACAGTATTTT.

The V gene is TRBV6-5, the J gene TRBJ1-6, with D perhaps matching TRBD1 (6 bases). V dropped 4 bases and J dropped 7 bases, with 11 bases sitting between them. This CDR3 is 14 amino acids long. Germline-derived CDR1 and CDR2 are MNHEY and SVGAGI. The CDR3 DNA follows: TGTGCCAGCAGTTTCAGGGGTGCGAATTCACCCCTCCACTTT. Amino acid sequence: CASSFRGANSPLHF.

The chain links TRBV19 to TRBJ2-1, with D perhaps matching TRBD1 (5 bases). This CDR3 is built from 15 residues. The germline gives CDR1 LNHDA, CDR2 SQIVND (reference sequence). With 8 bases removed from V and 2 bases from J, the gap between germline ends came to 16 bases. The CDR3 region has the DNA TGTGCCAGTCTCCCGGCAGGGTACCCCTACAATGAGCAGTTCTTC. Translating gives CASLPAGYPYNEQFF.

On this clone itself: In the same sample, other DNA sequences code for this CDR3. The chain combines TRBV28 with TRBJ1-5, with D perhaps matching TRBD1 (6 bases). The CDR3 consists of 15 residues. Germline-derived CDR1 and CDR2 are MDHEN and SYDVKM. With 3 bases removed from V and 2 bases from J, the gap between germline ends came to 11 bases. CDR3 nucleotides: TGTGCCAGCAGTTTGAGGGGGGGTGGCAATCAGCCCCAGCATTTT. It specifies CASSLRGGGNQPQHF.

The V gene is TRBV30, the J gene TRBJ2-3, with 7 bases fitting TRBD2. Trimming cost V 1 base and J 5 bases; bases outside gene matches: 6. CDR3 length: 14 residues. The germline V gene encodes CDR1 GTSNPN and CDR2 SVGIG (reference sequence). The CDR3 protein is CAWSGTSIEDTQYF. The DNA of the CDR3 is TGTGCCTGGAGTGGGACTAGTATTGAAGATACGCAGTATTTT.

The chain is built from TRBV20-1 and TRBJ2-7; a possible D gene is TRBD2 (5 bases). In germline, CDR1 is DFQATT, CDR2 SNEGSKA (reference sequence). The CDR3 length is 14 residues. V was clipped by 3 bases and J by 2 bases, with 14 bases between them. CDR3 nucleotides: TGCAGTGCTAGTGGGCCAGCAGCGGCCTACGAGCAGTACGTC. Protein product: CSASGPAAAYEQYV.

The CDR3 nucleotides read TGTGCCAGCAGTTGGACAGGGGGGAACTATGGCTACACCTTC. As protein: CASSWTGGNYGYTF. The gene calls are TRBV6-5 and TRBJ1-2; TRBD1 matches 10 bases. The J segment lost 2 bases and the V segment lost 4 bases, leaving 1 base of the junction unmatched. Per the germline V gene, CDR1 is MNHEY and CDR2 is SVGAGI. This CDR3 has 14 residues.